These T cell receptor beta chains were read from a single sample in a study of blood T cells in healthy people across ages. TCRdb processed the 5' RACE reads anew with MiXCR; each CDR3 protein has one entry. The data show hundreds of thousands of distinct CDR3 sequences, around 20% seen once. Sequencing used blood. These receptors came from a man aged 65-85 years in good health. The CDR3 runs from the conserved cysteine through the conserved F or W. Fields, in order: D gene, J gene, clone size, V gene, CDR3 protein, CDR3 DNA. The D gene is left open where the match is weak. Expanded clones get a size class; other rows say once, few or many, or leave the size out.

TRBD2,TRBJ2-7,few,TRBV3-1,CASSQQILADSGEQYF,TGTGCCAGCAGCCAACAGATTCTAGCGGACTCGGGGGAGCAGTACTTC
NA,TRBJ2-5,few,TRBV18,CASSPPRSQETQHF,TGTGCCAGCTCACCACCCCGCTCCCAAGAGACCCAGCACTTC
NA,TRBJ2-2,NA,TRBV5-1,CASSLTLTGLLTGELFF,TGCGCCAGCAGCTTGACTTTGACAGGACTATTGACCGGGGAGCTGTTTTTT
TRBD1,TRBJ1-5,many,TRBV6-2/TRBV6-3,CASNTGTGGGQPQHF,TGTGCCAGCAACACCGGGACAGGGGGAGGACAGCCCCAGCATTTT
TRBD1,TRBJ1-1,few,TRBV5-1,CASSGRTGVSTEAFF,TGCGCCAGCAGCGGACGGACAGGGGTAAGCACTGAAGCTTTCTTT
NA,TRBJ2-3,NA,TRBV28,CASRPPSLGLDTQYF,TGTGCCAGCAGGCCCCCCTCCCTAGGGTTAGATACGCAGTATTTT
TRBD2,TRBJ2-4,NA,TRBV4-1,CASSQVAGVRNIQYF,TGCGCCAGCAGCCAAGTCGCGGGAGTAAGAAACATTCAGTACTTC
TRBD1,TRBJ1-5,NA,TRBV7-2,CASSPRQGTSNQPQHF,TGTGCCAGCAGCCCCCGACAGGGGACGAGCAATCAGCCCCAGCATTTT
NA,TRBJ2-7,NA,TRBV7-9,CASSLAGRLGAEQYF,TGTGCCAGCAGCTTAGCTGGGAGACTCGGCGCCGAGCAGTACTTC
TRBD2,TRBJ2-1,many,TRBV29-1,CSIISGRTYNEQFF,TGCAGCATCATTAGCGGGAGGACCTACAATGAGCAGTTCTTC
NA,TRBJ2-2,NA,TRBV5-6,CASSWGTGELFF,TGTGCCAGCAGCTGGGGCACCGGGGAGCTGTTTTTT
NA,TRBJ1-2,few,TRBV29-1,CSVEGGKGYTF,TGCAGCGTTGAAGGGGGTAAAGGCTACACCTTC
TRBD1,TRBJ1-2,NA,TRBV29-1,CSFEGQGEGYTF,TGCAGCTTTGAAGGACAGGGAGAGGGCTACACCTTC
TRBD1,TRBJ2-7,NA,TRBV7-9,CASSLGENRGDEQYF,TGTGCCAGCAGCCTCGGTGAGAACAGGGGCGACGAGCAGTACTTC
TRBD1,TRBJ1-2,NA,TRBV7-2,CASSLAGGGTGNYGYTF,TGTGCCAGCAGCTTAGCGGGGGGTGGGACAGGAAACTATGGCTACACCTTC
NA,TRBJ1-2,NA,TRBV12-5,CASGLVPDSSNYGYTF,TGTGCTAGTGGTTTGGTTCCGGACAGTTCTAACTATGGCTACACCTTC
NA,TRBJ2-4,NA,TRBV10-1,CASSGGVLNIQYF,TGCGCCAGCAGTGGTGGTGTTTTGAACATTCAGTACTTC
NA,TRBJ1-6,few,TRBV6-1,CASRRQARSSPLHF,TGTGCCAGCAGAAGGCAGGCGAGGAGTTCACCCCTCCACTTT
TRBD2,TRBJ2-3,many,TRBV27,CASRSGAITDTQYF,TGTGCCAGCAGGAGCGGGGCGATAACAGATACGCAGTATTTT
NA,TRBJ2-6,few,TRBV9,CASSAIRGLSGANVLTF,TGTGCCAGCAGCGCTATCAGGGGTCTCTCTGGGGCCAACGTCCTGACTTTC
NA,TRBJ1-2,NA,TRBV6-1,CASRKDTTYGYTF,TGTGCCAGCAGGAAGGACACGACCTATGGCTACACCTTC
TRBD1,TRBJ1-2,NA,TRBV15,CATSRDWGTGYGYTF,TGTGCCACCAGCAGAGATTGGGGGACAGGGTATGGCTACACCTTC